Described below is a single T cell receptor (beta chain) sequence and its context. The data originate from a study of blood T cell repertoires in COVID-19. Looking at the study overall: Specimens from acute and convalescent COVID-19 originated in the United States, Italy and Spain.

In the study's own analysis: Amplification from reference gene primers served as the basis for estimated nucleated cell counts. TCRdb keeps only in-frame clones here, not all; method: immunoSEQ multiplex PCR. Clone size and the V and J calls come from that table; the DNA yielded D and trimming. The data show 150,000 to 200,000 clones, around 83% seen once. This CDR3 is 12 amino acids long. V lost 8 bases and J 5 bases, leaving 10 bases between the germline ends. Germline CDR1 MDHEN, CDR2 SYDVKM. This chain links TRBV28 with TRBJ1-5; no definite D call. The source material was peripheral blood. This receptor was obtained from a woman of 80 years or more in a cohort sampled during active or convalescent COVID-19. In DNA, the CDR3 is TGTGCCAGCGGTGGAGTGGATCAGCCCCAGCATTTT. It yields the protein CASGGVDQPQHF.